This TCR beta chain was retrieved from a study of cytomegalovirus exposure and HLA in healthy donors (dated by TCRdb to about 2017). Context from the whole study: According to an earlier analysis of 450 to 650 of the donors, roughly 180 million T cells yielded over 100 million unique TCR beta sequences and about 300 Gb of sequence data. About 330 gigabases of sequencing data and roughly 81 million unique TCR sequences made up an early release that covered several hundred HLA-typed donors. Of the roughly 400 genotyped donors, roughly 80% fell in the genetic ancestry cluster associated with self-reported Caucasian donors. The aim of the study was to test whether cataloging public T cell receptors could identify signatures of past pathogen exposure. The T cell repertoires of about 700 subjects were profiled by immunosequencing and related to cytomegalovirus serostatus. In addition to the first cohort of roughly 700 subjects, a separate validation cohort of over 90 different subjects was used. To predict cytomegalovirus infection status, the study brought together high-throughput TCR immunosequencing, statistical association of individual TCRs with disease status, and machine learning. To study patterns of TCR occurrence, a later analysis re-analyzed previously published TCR beta repertoires from 600 to 750 donors and added high-resolution HLA genotyping. In the later analysis, no new phenotypic data were used to find candidate immune exposures; instead, reliance was placed on TCR beta sequences and their occurrence across donors. An earlier analysis of 500 to 650 of the donors applied high-throughput TCR beta sequencing to assess whether each TCR beta V gene segment acted as functional or pseudogenic. Donor age, sex, ethnicity and CMV serostatus were compiled together with the repertoire data. A later genetic analysis used genome-wide SNP genotypes for 398 of the 666 donors, treating that subset as a discovery cohort. All discovery cohort repertoires had been generated using a single sequencing platform. Both class I and class II loci were covered by HLA typing, at four-digit resolution. The number of donors typed differed by locus, with roughly 620-640 for A, B, C, DRB1 and DQB1, 522 for DQA1, approximately 580 for DPA1, and 450 to 480 for DPB1. Several DR-DQ haplotypes were treated as single units for association and clustering because of strong linkage in the cohort. On average, around 240,000 unique TCR beta nucleotide sequences were sequenced per donor among fewer than 500 genotyped donors of the cohort, with around 19% of those sequences being non-productive. Here is what the overall study found, with its caveats: A later genetic analysis associated a missense DCLRE1C variant with V-gene and J-gene trimming of TCR beta chains, and an independent cohort replicated the association. Correlated functional status among segregating V segments might be attributable to linkage disequilibrium, but an unknown experimental factor could not be ruled out. When HLA alleles, especially DR and DQ, strongly co-occurred, attributing TCR associations to individual alleles was difficult. A later analysis reported that several top co-occurrence clusters appeared linked to parvovirus B19, influenza, CMV and Epstein-Barr virus. Roughly uniform sequencing depth across donors was assumed in presence/absence analyses, although this assumption may not hold. Compared with the 666-donor mean, donors in an Asian-associated ancestry cluster had fewer N-insertions in productive TCRs, according to a later genetic analysis. Cytomegalovirus status was reported to be diagnosed by the classifier with high specificity and sensitivity in both the original and validation cohorts. Most TCR sequences were observed very rarely across donors, whereas some public TCRs were present in many individuals. A later analysis found that HLA-associated TCR beta chains were more clonally expanded and had lower generation probabilities than equally common non-associated chains. For the cohort, immune exposure information was limited to CMV serostatus. It was suggested by the authors that the approach could potentially be generalized to other disease states and immunological phenotypes. In an earlier analysis of about 600 of the donors, most TCR beta V segments appeared in productive rearrangements about 87% or about 30% of the time, broadly matching IMGT annotations. A cluster of highly shared sequence variants was judged likely to be a technical artifact of the sequencing pipeline. Because HLA typing was missing for some donors at each locus, association tests included only the typed subset. In a later analysis, most CMV-associated TCR beta chains were found to appear HLA-restricted, with HLA associations seemingly driven largely by CMV exposure. The study listed 150 to 200 TCR beta chains as associated with cytomegalovirus. In vitro tests confirmed that a few of the cytomegalovirus-associated TCR beta chains recognize cytomegalovirus antigens. A further reported finding was that TCR beta sequences accurately predicted the HLA-A and HLA-B alleles for most subjects in the first cohort. Some IMGT-functional V segments, including TRBV6-2 and TRBV6-3, could not be told apart with the 87-base-pair reads, so those segments were excluded. This cohort had only TCR beta chains sequenced, and the lack of alpha or paired-chain data limited which features could be detected. At a false discovery rate of 0.05, a later analysis linked under 20,000 TCR beta sequences to specific HLA alleles. Seventeen rarely observed V segments, including chromosome 9 orphons, were excluded from the earlier analysis of several hundred of the donors because counts were too low. In a later analysis, TCR association rates were found to vary across HLA loci, with the most associated TCRs seen for DRB1 alleles and the fewest for HLA-C alleles.

In total, over 600 healthy bone marrow donors made up the cohort. At the time of sampling, every cohort member was nominally healthy, though immune exposures that went unrecorded were likely present. The donor tested CMV seronegative and was one of the 352 seronegative cohort members. A peripheral blood sample was collected from each donor, and TCR beta sequencing was performed on peripheral blood mononuclear cells. Genomic DNA extraction from the blood cell samples was performed with the Qiagen DNeasy Blood Extraction Kit. V has 6 bases trimmed and J has 3 bases trimmed; junction bases matching no gene number 7. Including the terminal cysteine and phenylalanine, the CDR3 comprises 15 residues. Only the CDR3 DNA stays, 45 bases, in frame from base 1. CDR1 and CDR2 (MNHNY, SVGAGI) derive from the germline V gene (reference sequence). Receptors were amplified or captured by the immunoSEQ multiplex PCR assay. For the multiplex PCR, a mixture combining 60 forward primers for TCR Vbeta segments and 13 reverse primers for TCR Jbeta segments was used. Amplification of the CDR3 region of rearranged TCR beta genes was performed with a multiplex PCR assay on genomic DNA. The amplified TCR beta libraries were sequenced on the Illumina HiSeq System as 87-base-pair reads. In the authors' own workflow: A later analysis tallied about 77 million unique TCR beta chains across the 666 repertoires, and some 10 million of those chains were shared by two or more donors. Raw reads were error-corrected and collapsed into unique sequences by a nearest-neighbor algorithm in which closely related sequences were merged to remove PCR and sequencing errors. Alignment of CDR3 sequences to IMGT reference sequences was used to assign V, D and J gene segments. Each retained sequence needed at least a six-nucleotide match to both a V gene segment and a J gene segment. Rearrangements were classified as productive when the CDR3 lacked stop codons and remained in frame with V and J, and all other rearrangements were classified as non-productive. Following IMGT convention, CDR3 was defined as the stretch from the second conserved V-encoded cysteine to the conserved J-encoded phenylalanine. The earlier analysis of about 620 of the donors excluded sequences that lacked an unambiguous match to a single V gene segment. In an earlier analysis of 450 to 750 of the donors, a V segment was called functional when productive rearrangements were above 56.7%, and segregating when the standard deviation between donors exceeded 5%. A statistical classification framework was built for diagnosing cytomegalovirus status from the catalog of TCR beta chain sequences. A later analysis assigned V and J genes by comparing TCR nucleotide sequences with IMGT/GENE-DB human TR gene sequences. The TCRdist pipeline was used in a later analysis to assign CDR3 sequences and most-parsimonious VDJ recombination scenarios. In a later analysis, each TCR beta chain was defined by its CDR3 amino acid sequence together with its V-gene family, and reads without a unique V-gene family were excluded. A later analysis removed several hundred highly shared, low-generation-probability nucleotide sequences to deal with suspected cross-contamination and a sequencing artifact. In a later analysis, a clonal expansion index was calculated for each public chain from normalized within-repertoire ranks of inferred template counts. Generation probabilities in a later analysis came from a VDJ recombination model fitted to out-of-frame rearrangements, and those results were checked against IGoR. In a later analysis, TCR-TCR, TCR-HLA and TCR-CMV co-occurrence was scored with hypergeometric tests, and a repertoire-size bias correction was applied to TCR pairs. False discovery rates were estimated in a later analysis by permuting HLA or CMV assignments 20 times. A later analysis grouped co-occurring TCRs with DBSCAN, adding TCRdist sequence similarity when clustering within HLA-allele-positive subsets. For co-occurrence clustering, repertoires with fewer than 30,000 or more than 120,000 public chains were excluded, along with roughly five repertoires with anomalous nucleotide sharing. The table comes from immuneACCESS by way of TCRdb, which keeps in-frame sequences with V and J called. Part of the clones is missing from these tables; in studies checked, under half for an unresolved V gene and the rest for unknown reasons. For V, J and clone size, that table is used; D and trimming come from the DNA. The sample yields over 150,000 clones; around 80% were counted once. Together, the top ten hold around 4.9% of the sample.

Details on this clone: The antigen it recognizes is unknown. No qualities accompany the bases; no much larger clone lies one base away.

The chain is assembled from TRBV6-6 and TRBJ1-5; a stretch of 8 junction bases matches TRBD1. Material: PBMCs. The TCR comes from a man aged 18 to 29 in good health and CMV-seronegative. The DNA sequence follows: TGTGCCAGCAGCTCCCGGACAGGGACCAATCAGCCCCAGCATTTT. This sequence encodes CASSSRTGTNQPQHF.